This T cell receptor (beta chain) is from a study of T-cell memory formation after mild COVID-19. In its sample, this clonotype was seen a few times. Its target is not known. 5'RACE with constant-segment primers yielded barcoded, UMI-tagged TCR alpha and TCR beta cDNA libraries. Each CDR3 protein gets one entry after TCRdb re-called the 5' RACE reads with MiXCR. The repertoire holds approximately 500,000 distinct CDR3 sequences, with about 23% as singletons. Notes on the study in general: Mainly CM and EM harbored the contracting CD4+ clones; mainly EMRA harbored the CD8+ ones. Pre-infection memory showed some responding clones, and this suggested that cross-reactive memory joined. Balance between CD4 and CD8 was seen in clones contracting day 15 to 85, and a CD4+ lean was seen in later expanders.

Germline V CDR1 and CDR2: SNHLY, FYNNEI. V was pared by 8 bases and J by 4 bases, with 13 bases between. The CDR3 sequence is 13 residues long. This clonotype originated in an adult woman who had mild COVID-19 (a few samples of this study predate the infection). Cell type and time point are not known. This sequence joins TRBV2 and TRBJ2-3; D possibly matches TRBD1 or TRBD2 (5 bases each). Specimen: PBMCs or a T cell subset sorted from them (not recorded which). CDR3 region: CASGAPGADTQYF. The CDR3 region has the DNA TGTGCCAGCGGGGCCCCCGGGGCAGATACGCAGTATTTT.